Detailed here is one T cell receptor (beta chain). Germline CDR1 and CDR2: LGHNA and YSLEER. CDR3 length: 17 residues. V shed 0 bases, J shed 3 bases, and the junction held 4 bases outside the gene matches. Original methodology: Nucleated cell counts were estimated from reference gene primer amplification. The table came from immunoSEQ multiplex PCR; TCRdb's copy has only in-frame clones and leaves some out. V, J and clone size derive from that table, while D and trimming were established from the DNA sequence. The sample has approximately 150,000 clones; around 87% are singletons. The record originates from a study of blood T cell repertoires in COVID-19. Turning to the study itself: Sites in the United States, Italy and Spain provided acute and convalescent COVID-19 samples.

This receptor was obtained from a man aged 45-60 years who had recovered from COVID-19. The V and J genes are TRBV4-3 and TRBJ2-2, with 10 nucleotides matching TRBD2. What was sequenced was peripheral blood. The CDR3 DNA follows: TGCGCCAGCAGCCAAGAGGCTAGCGGGGGTCACACCGGGGAGCTGTTTTTT. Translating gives CASSQEASGGHTGELFF.